This passage covers 26 T cell receptor beta chains from one sample sequenced in a study of cytotoxic CD8 clonotypes in ibrutinib-treated CLL. The protocol was immunoSEQ multiplex PCR, while the TCRdb copy is restricted to in-frame clones and leaves out a portion. The sample gives roughly 170,000 clones, about 80% of which show up once; about 4.5% is in the top ten. This specimen was PBMCs, taken after 24 months of ibrutinib treatment. These receptors all stem from a human donor with chronic lymphocytic leukemia.

The chain links TRBV6-5 to TRBJ1-5; D unclear. Germline CDR1 is MNHEY and CDR2 is SVGAGI. The CDR3 is 14 residues long. Trimming stripped 5 bases from V and 7 bases from J, with 15 bases between. The CDR3 is CASSTQTGSQPQHF. The CDR3 nucleotides read TGTGCCAGCAGTACACAAACGGGGAGCCAGCCCCAGCATTTT.

This chain uses TRBV4-3 with TRBJ2-7; 10 bases match TRBD2. The V gene's germline CDR1 is LGHNA and CDR2 YSLEER. Losses at the gene ends were 3 bases for V and 7 bases for J; bases not matched to a gene: 15. This CDR3 has 17 amino acids. The CDR3, as DNA: TGCGCCAGCAGCCAGCAGGCCCCGGGACTAGCGATGGGTGAGCAGTACTTC. It translates to CASSQQAPGLAMGEQYF.

This clone was seen more than once but under ten times. This chain uses TRBV7-9 with TRBJ2-5; D is uncertain. The germline CDR1 and CDR2 sequences are SEHNR and FQNEAQ (reference sequence). CDR3 length equals 11 residues. Between the trimmed V and J ends, which lost 8 bases and 2 bases, there was a span of 6 bases. Here the CDR3 DNA reads TGTGCCAGCGGGCAGCAAGAGACCCAGTACTTC. Translation gives CASGQQETQYF.

This clone was picked up one time. V is TRBV6-5 and J is TRBJ2-2; tentatively, D is TRBD1 or TRBD2 (5 bases each). CDR1 and CDR2 (germline): MNHEY, SVGAGI. Trimming removed 5 bases at V and 1 base at J, with 8 bases between. The CDR3 runs to 14 residues. The CDR3 sequence: CASSQRGNTGELFF. The CDR3 DNA follows: TGTGCCAGCAGTCAGAGGGGGAACACCGGGGAGCTGTTTTTT.

The V and J genes are TRBV28 and TRBJ1-5; 7 bases match TRBD1. Per germline, CDR1 MDHEN and CDR2 SYDVKM. With V trimmed by 0 bases and J by 1 base, 6 bases remained unmatched. The CDR3 totals 17 residues. Here the CDR3 DNA reads TGTGCCAGCAGTTTATGGCAGGGGGTGGGAAGCAATCAGCCCCAGCATTTT. Translating it yields CASSLWQGVGSNQPQHF.

The chain combines TRBV5-6 with TRBJ1-6; TRBD1 aligns across 7 bases. This CDR3 contains 15 residues. The germline V gene has CDR1 SGHDT and CDR2 YYEEEE. V shed 5 bases, J shed 6 bases, and the junction held 8 bases outside the gene matches. The CDR3 region has the DNA TGTGCCAGCAGGTGGACAGGCGGGCTTAATTCACCCCTCCACTTT. Amino acids: CASRWTGGLNSPLHF.

The CDR3 reads CASSLVAGGQGDTQYF. For the CDR3, the DNA is TGTGCCAGCAGCTTAGTTGCGGGAGGGCAAGGAGATACGCAGTATTTT. V and J are TRBV11-2 and TRBJ2-3; 9 nucleotides line up with TRBD2. Per germline, CDR1 SGHAT and CDR2 FQNNGV. CDR3 length: 16 amino acids. V shed 1 base, J shed 5 bases, and the junction held 7 bases outside the gene matches.

DNA for the CDR3: TGTGCCAGCAGGACCGGAGGAGCCCACTACGAGCAGTACTTC. Translation gives CASRTGGAHYEQYF. This rearrangement joins TRBV6-1 to TRBJ2-7, with D possibly being TRBD2 (5 bases). This CDR3 has 14 amino acids. The V end was cut by 6 bases, the J end by 3 bases, with 15 bases between. Germline V gene lookup returns CDR1 MNHNS and CDR2 SASEGT.

This clone was seen more than once but under ten times. The chain has TRBV6-6 and TRBJ2-2; D unclear. Germline V gene data show CDR1 as MNHNY and CDR2 as SVGAGI (reference sequence). The V gene lost 5 bases and the J gene lost 3 bases, with 4 bases spanning the gap. This CDR3 is 12 amino acids long. In DNA form, the CDR3 reads TGTGCCAGCAGTAAAGACACCGGGGAGCTGTTTTTT. Translated: CASSKDTGELFF.

The chain employs TRBV5-1 and TRBJ1-1; 7 nucleotides align to TRBD1. The CDR3 covers 16 residues. The germline gives CDR1 SGHRS, CDR2 YFSETQ. J was trimmed by 0 bases and V by 4 bases; bases with no gene match: 9. CDR3 in DNA: TGCGCCAGCAGCGCCAATAACAGGGGATTGAACACTGAAGCTTTCTTT. The encoded protein is CASSANNRGLNTEAFF.

The V gene is TRBV7-3, the J gene TRBJ2-3; 12 positions agree with TRBD2. The trim removed 1 base at V and 4 bases at J, leaving 9 bases unmatched. Germline V gives CDR1 SGHTA, CDR2 FQGTGA. This CDR3 has 18 amino acids. The CDR3, as DNA: TGTGCCAGCAGCTTAATAGTCCTAGCGGGAGGGCAGGCAGATACGCAGTATTTT. It translates to CASSLIVLAGGQADTQYF.

The chain couples TRBV7-2 to TRBJ1-2; D possibly corresponds to TRBD1 (5 bases). V dropped 1 base and J dropped 1 base, with 13 bases sitting between them. This CDR3 comprises 16 residues. Germline CDR1 reads SGHTA; CDR2 reads FQGNSA. The CDR3 DNA reads as TGTGCCAGCAGCTTAGGCGCAGGGAAGAATAACTATGGCTACACCTTC. This sequence encodes CASSLGAGKNNYGYTF. The variable domain in full, completed from reference TRBV7-2 and TRBJ1-2, reads GAGVSQSPSNKVTEKGKDVELRCDPISGHTALYWYRQSLGQGLEFLIYFQGNSAPDKSGLPSDRFSAERTGGSVSTLTIQRTQQEDSAVYLCASSLGAGKNNYGYTFGSGTRLTVV.

The chain combines TRBV5-6 with TRBJ2-2; 9 bases fit TRBD2. The CDR3 is 14 residues long. Germline V CDR1 and CDR2: SGHDT, YYEEEE. The junction had 11 bases not matched to a gene; V was cut back by 6 bases and J by 11 bases. CDR3 sequence reads: CASTSMGSGGELFF. CDR3 in DNA: TGTGCCAGCACCTCGATGGGTAGCGGGGGTGAGCTGTTTTTT.

There are a few counts of this clone. The DNA for the CDR3 is TGTGCCAGTACCAATCAGAGGGCCCGACAGCCCCAGCATTTT. Translation: CASTNQRARQPQHF. The chain joins TRBV19 to TRBJ1-5; D unresolved. In germline, CDR1 is LNHDA, CDR2 SQIVND (reference sequence). V was shortened by 7 bases and J by 7 bases, with 17 bases between the two germline ends. The CDR3 has 14 residues.

The J gene is TRBJ2-3, the V gene TRBV12-5; TRBD2 matches at 12 bases. V was pared by 6 bases and J by 2 bases, with 6 bases of the junction left unmatched. This CDR3 has 16 residues. Germline-derived CDR1 and CDR2 are LGHNT and FRNRAP. This CDR3 reads CASGLGLAGFTDTQYF. The CDR3 coding sequence is TGTGCTAGTGGGCTTGGACTAGCGGGGTTCACAGATACGCAGTATTTT. The entire variable domain, with the rest obtained from reference TRBV12-5 and TRBJ2-3, is as follows: DARVTQTPRHKVTEMGQEVTMRCQPILGHNTVFWYRQTMMQGLELLAYFRNRAPLDDSGMPKDRFSAEMPDATLATLKIQPSEPRDSAVYFCASGLGLAGFTDTQYFGPGTRLTVL.

The chain carries TRBV5-3 and TRBJ1-2; D gene uncertain. TRBV5-3 is annotated as an ORF whose role is uncertain. V lost 0 bases and J 0 bases, leaving 21 bases between the germline ends. The CDR3 is 19 residues long. The CDR3 nucleotides read TGTGCCAGAAGCTTGGCCTCGGCGCGACGCGGAGGCCCTAACTATGGCTACACCTTC. Protein product: CARSLASARRGGPNYGYTF.

The CDR3 DNA follows: TGTGCCAGCAGCCCCGGGACAGGGAAAGCTTTCTTT. The encoded protein is CASSPGTGKAFF. This sequence joins TRBV7-9 and TRBJ1-1; 9 bases fit TRBD1. Germline trimming cut 5 bases from V and 9 bases from J; bases unmatched to any gene: 4. The length of the CDR3 is 12 residues. CDR1 is SEHNR, CDR2 FQNEAQ, per germline (reference sequence).

CDR3 protein: CASSVDRSDTQYF. The DNA for the CDR3 is TGTGCCAGCAGCGTAGACCGTAGCGATACGCAGTATTTT. The gene calls are TRBV6-4 and TRBJ2-3; D gene uncertain. V lost 6 bases to trimming and J lost 6 bases, with 13 bases between them. The CDR3 extends over 13 amino acids. CDR1 and CDR2 (germline): MRHNA, SNTAGT.

The V call is TRBV29-1, the J call TRBJ2-1; 7 bases agree with TRBD2. J was trimmed by 5 bases and V by 5 bases; bases with no gene match: 18. Germline loops: CDR1 SQVTM, CDR2 ANQGSEA. This CDR3 spans 17 amino acids. CDR3 bases: TGCAGCGTTTCTGGTCCCATTGCGGGAGTTACTCACAATGAGCAGTTCTTC. Amino acids: CSVSGPIAGVTHNEQFF.

The V and J genes are TRBV6-5 and TRBJ1-6; the D gene is possibly TRBD1 (5 bases). Germline V lookup: CDR1 MNHEY, CDR2 SVGAGI. The length of the CDR3 is 15 residues. V shed 0 bases and J shed 7 bases, with 10 bases lying between them. The CDR3 DNA is TGTGCCAGCAGTTACTCGAACCAGGGAAATTCACCCCTCCACTTT. Translated, it gives CASSYSNQGNSPLHF.

This clone was seen a few times. This chain links TRBV30 with TRBJ2-2; 9 nucleotides line up with TRBD1. The CDR3 extends over 13 amino acids. CDR1 and CDR2 from the germline V gene are GTSNPN and SVGIG (reference sequence). J lost 6 bases, V lost 2 bases, and 1 base had no gene match. The CDR3 DNA reads as TGTGCCTGGAGTCGACAGGGGGCCGGGGAGCTGTTTTTT. It is translated as CAWSRQGAGELFF.

This clone was observed once. V gene TRBV27 combines with J gene TRBJ1-4; D is undetermined. V lost 5 bases and J 8 bases, leaving 12 bases between the germline ends. The germline V gene has CDR1 MNHEY and CDR2 SMNVEV (reference sequence). The CDR3 is made up of 13 amino acids. The CDR3 DNA is TGTGCCAGCAGTCTCCAGATTAAGGAAAAACTGTTTTTT. It codes for CASSLQIKEKLFF.

In this sample, this clone turned up once. The V and J genes are TRBV7-2 and TRBJ1-4; 10 bases match TRBD1. V lost 5 bases and J lost 7; bases outside the gene matches: 7. The CDR3 contains 15 residues. CDR1 SGHTA and CDR2 FQGNSA come from the germline V gene. The CDR3 nucleotides are TGTGCCAGCAGCCCCCGGACAGGGGGTAGTGAAAAACTGTTTTTT. This encodes CASSPRTGGSEKLFF.

This chain uses TRBV7-9 with TRBJ1-1, with D perhaps TRBD1 (5 bases). CDR3 length: 14 residues. With 5 bases removed from V and 2 bases from J, the gap between germline ends came to 12 bases. Germline V lookup: CDR1 SEHNR, CDR2 FQNEAQ (reference sequence). The CDR3 sequence: CASSRRQSNTEAFF. The CDR3 coding sequence is TGTGCCAGCAGCCGCCGACAGAGCAACACTGAAGCTTTCTTT.

The genes are TRBV27 and TRBJ1-6; the D gene is possibly TRBD1 (6 bases). This CDR3 has 18 residues. The V end was cut by 2 bases, the J end by 0 bases, with 14 bases between. From germline, CDR1 is MNHEY and CDR2 SMNVEV (reference sequence). As DNA, the CDR3 is TGTGCCAGCAGTTTAGGGCCCGGACAGAGCTCCTATAATTCACCCCTCCACTTT. This codes for CASSLGPGQSSYNSPLHF.

V is TRBV4-2 and J is TRBJ2-7, with D uncertain. This CDR3 region has 16 residues. The V gene's germline CDR1 is LGHNA and CDR2 YNFKEQ. The V end was cut by 0 bases, the J end by 0 bases, with 12 bases between. The CDR3 sequence: CASSQDIDSLSYEQYF. CDR3 sequence (DNA): TGTGCCAGCAGCCAAGATATAGACTCCCTCTCCTACGAGCAGTACTTC.